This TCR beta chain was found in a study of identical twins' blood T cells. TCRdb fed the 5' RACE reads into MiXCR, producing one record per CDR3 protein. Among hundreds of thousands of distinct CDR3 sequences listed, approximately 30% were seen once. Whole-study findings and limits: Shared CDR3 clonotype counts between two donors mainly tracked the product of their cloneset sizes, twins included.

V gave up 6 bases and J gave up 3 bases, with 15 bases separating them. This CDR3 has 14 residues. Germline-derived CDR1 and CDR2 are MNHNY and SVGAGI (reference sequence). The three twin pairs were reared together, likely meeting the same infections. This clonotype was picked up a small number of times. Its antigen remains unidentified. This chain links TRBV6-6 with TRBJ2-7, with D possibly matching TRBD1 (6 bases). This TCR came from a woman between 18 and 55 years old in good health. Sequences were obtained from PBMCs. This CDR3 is CASSLGTLGYEQYF. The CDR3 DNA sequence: TGTGCCAGCAGCCTCGGGACATTGGGCTACGAGCAGTACTTC.